This T cell receptor (beta chain) was observed in a study of T-cell reconstitution after alpha-beta-depleted transplantation in children. Study-level findings and limits: Surviving thymic progenitors and recipient T cells were the source of high TCRbeta diversity at day 60 in some patients. Newly produced T cells mostly accounted for T-cell counts and diversity one year post-transplant. Expanded graft clones numbering several hundred reportedly gave rise to alpha-beta T cells about two months after transplant.

The TCRbeta library incorporated unique molecular identifiers. MiXCR, applied by TCRdb to the PCR reads, yields one record per CDR3 protein. The sample holds roughly 340,000 distinct CDR3 sequences, 15% to 20% seen once. The CDR3 totals 17 residues. V lost 1 base, J lost 4 bases, and 10 bases stayed unmatched. Germline V gene sequence: CDR1 SGDLS, CDR2 YYNGEE. Of note for this clonotype: The antigen is not known.

This receptor was obtained from a male patient between 2 and 15 years old who had a stem cell transplant for acute lymphoblastic leukemia, so the T cells may come from the graft donor. The chain employs TRBV9 and TRBJ2-1; 8 positions match TRBD2. The sequenced sample was PBMCs, mostly from graft donor cells, obtained 360 days after TCRalphabeta/CD19-depleted stem cell transplant. The CDR3 nucleotides read TGTGCCAGCAGCGTACTGGCTACTAGCGGAGCTTACAATGAGCAGTTCTTC. It translates to CASSVLATSGAYNEQFF.